This TCR beta chain was captured by sequencing in a study of blood T cell repertoires in COVID-19. About the study: Researchers got acute and convalescent COVID-19 samples from the United States, Italy and Spain. From T cells, B-cell-depleted T cells, or PBMCs came the material, which was cDNA or gDNA.

Germline CDR1 is SGHKS and CDR2 is YYEKEE (reference sequence). V lost 4 bases and J lost 5; bases outside the gene matches: 3. CDR3 length: 13 residues. This clone was seen at least ten times. In the original workflow: Reference gene primers were amplified, and this amplification served to estimate nucleated cell counts. Assay used: immunoSEQ multiplex PCR; TCRdb lists only in-frame clones, some missing. The V and J calls and clone size were taken over from that table, and D and trimming were inferred from the DNA. The sample records around 25,000 clones, around 70% being singletons. Sequencing was carried out using peripheral blood. This clonotype originated in a human donor in a cohort sampled during active or convalescent COVID-19. The V and J genes are TRBV5-5 and TRBJ2-3; 8 positions agree with TRBD1. The CDR3: CASSPTGGDTQYF. The CDR3 DNA reads as TGTGCCAGCAGCCCCACAGGGGGAGATACGCAGTATTTT.